This record looks at one T cell receptor beta chain sequence and its context. The TCR beta CDR3 regions underwent amplification using RNA transcripts as the source. A set of HTBI primers served as the primers for a first-round RT-PCR of the TCR CDR3. TCRdb fed the multiplex PCR reads into MiXCR, producing one record per CDR3 protein. The sample consists of hundreds of thousands of distinct CDR3 sequences, about 16% of them appearing once. This specimen comes from a study of T cells in Graves' hyperthyroidism and ophthalmopathy. The TCR was taken from a young woman with Graves' ophthalmopathy. Sequenced: blood.

DNA of the CDR3: TGTGCCAGTAGTATATCTGGCGGAACACAGCCCCAGCATTTT. Encoded protein: CASSISGGTQPQHF. This sequence joins TRBV19 and TRBJ1-5; D remains ambiguous. Germline assignment: CDR1 LNHDA and CDR2 SQIVND (reference sequence). The V end lost 2 bases, the J end lost 7 bases, and 12 bases lay between the germline ends. The CDR3 covers 14 residues.